This passage covers 30 T cell receptor beta chains from one sample sequenced in a study of cytomegalovirus exposure and HLA in healthy donors. The PCR used 60 Vbeta and 13 Jbeta primers. Generated by immunoSEQ multiplex PCR, the TCRdb table keeps only in-frame clones and is missing some. The repertoire holds tens of thousands of clones, 70% to 85% seen once, with under 3% in the top ten. The specimen was PBMCs. All receptors derive from a man in his fifties in good health and CMV-seropositive.

The genes are TRBV9 and TRBJ2-1; tentatively, D is TRBD2 (5 bases). V dropped 0 bases and J dropped 0 bases, with 19 bases sitting between them. The germline V gene encodes CDR1 SGDLS and CDR2 YYNGEE. The CDR3 consists of 19 residues. The CDR3 protein is CASSVGSVGRRSSYNEQFF. The CDR3 DNA is TGTGCCAGCAGCGTAGGAAGTGTAGGGCGGAGGAGCTCCTACAATGAGCAGTTCTTC.

The chain recombines TRBV27 with TRBJ2-1, with TRBD2 matching 15 bases. Trimming cost V 5 bases and J 7 bases; bases outside gene matches: 6. Germline V gene data show CDR1 as MNHEY and CDR2 as SMNVEV (reference sequence). The CDR3 is 16 residues long. DNA of the CDR3: TGTGCCAGCAGTCCAGGACTAGCGGGAGGGCAAAATGAGCAGTTCTTC. Its protein product is CASSPGLAGGQNEQFF.

The V and J genes are TRBV7-8 and TRBJ2-2; D call uncertain. Germline V lookup: CDR1 SGHVS, CDR2 FQNEAQ. V lost 1 base and J 0 bases, leaving 3 bases between the germline ends. This CDR3 comprises 14 residues. Here the CDR3 reads CASSLVANTGELFF. CDR3 nucleotides: TGTGCCAGCAGCTTAGTCGCGAACACCGGGGAGCTGTTTTTT.

This chain uses TRBV19 with TRBJ2-1; TRBD2 agrees at 12 bases. The junction had 13 bases not matched to a gene; V was cut back by 6 bases and J by 4 bases. The length of the CDR3 is 18 residues. Germline CDR1 and CDR2: LNHDA and SQIVND (reference sequence). CDR3 in amino acids: CASSQRLGGTSGYNEQFF. The CDR3 region has the DNA TGTGCCAGTAGCCAGCGGTTAGGTGGGACTAGCGGGTACAATGAGCAGTTCTTC.

In the case of this clone: One end of the junction fails to match germline, which may point to a read error. The chain has TRBV6-5 and TRBJ1-3; D unclear. Germline CDR1 reads MNHEY; CDR2 reads SVGAGI. There are 14 residues in the CDR3. CDR3 loop: CASSPGNLGDTIYF. The CDR3 coding sequence is TGTGCCAGCAGCCCCGGCAACCTTGGAGACACCATATATTTT.

This clone turned up a few times. This chain links TRBV29-1 with TRBJ2-7; D gene unclear. This CDR3 comprises 12 residues. Trimming left V 2 bases short and J 6 bases short, with 11 bases between. Germline lookup yields CDR1 SQVTM and CDR2 ANQGSEA. The CDR3: CSVELGDSEQYF. The DNA for the CDR3 is TGCAGCGTTGAACTAGGAGACTCCGAGCAGTACTTC.

The V and J genes are TRBV11-3 and TRBJ2-3; perhaps TRBD1 as D (6 bases). The CDR3 totals 15 residues. V shed 3 bases and J shed 6 bases, with 16 bases lying between them. The V gene's germline CDR1 is SGHNT and CDR2 YENEEA. The CDR3 DNA sequence: TGTGCCAGCAGCTTTGGGGGCCGTCTCAGTGATACGCAGTATTTT. Protein: CASSFGGRLSDTQYF.

V usage is TRBV5-1 and J usage is TRBJ2-1; TRBD2 aligns across 11 bases. The V gene end was trimmed by 6 bases and the J gene end by 9 bases; junction bases not matched to a gene: 8. Germline-derived CDR1 and CDR2 are SGHRS and YFSETQ. The length of the CDR3 is 14 residues. This CDR3 reads CASTKLAGESEQFF. DNA for the CDR3: TGCGCCAGCACTAAACTAGCGGGAGAGAGTGAGCAGTTCTTC.

V gene TRBV19 combines with J gene TRBJ2-4; no clear D gene. The germline V gene encodes CDR1 LNHDA and CDR2 SQIVND (reference sequence). V was trimmed by 7 bases and J by 0 bases, leaving 10 bases between them. The CDR3 sequence is 14 residues long. CDR3 sequence: CASTRPGAKNIQYF. CDR3 nucleotide sequence: TGTGCCAGTACGAGGCCGGGAGCCAAAAACATTCAGTACTTC.

The chain links TRBV30 to TRBJ1-6; D not certain. This CDR3 comprises 10 residues. V gave up 8 bases and J gave up 16 bases, with 15 bases separating them. The germline V gene encodes CDR1 GTSNPN and CDR2 SVGIG (reference sequence). In DNA, the CDR3 is TGTGCCCTGGAAGCTCGGCGGCTCCACTTT. This codes for CALEARRLHF.

The chain links TRBV18 to TRBJ1-3, with D maybe TRBD1 (5 bases). The ends were cut back, 2 bases at V and 2 bases at J, with 10 bases in the middle. Germline V gives CDR1 KGHSH, CDR2 LQKENI. The CDR3 contains 15 residues. The CDR3 DNA follows: TGTGCCAGCTCACCAGAAAGGGGTCCTGGAAACACCATATATTTT. This translates into CASSPERGPGNTIYF.

The chain employs TRBV5-1 and TRBJ2-2, with D perhaps matching TRBD1 (6 bases). CDR3 length equals 14 residues. V was shortened by 2 bases and J by 2 bases, with 7 bases between the two germline ends. Germline V gene data show CDR1 as SGHRS and CDR2 as YFSETQ. DNA of the CDR3: TGCGCCAGCAGCTTCAGGGGAAACACCGGGGAGCTGTTTTTT. The encoded protein is CASSFRGNTGELFF.

The chain couples TRBV6-6 to TRBJ2-5, with TRBD1 matching 9 bases. The J call may be mistaken, given a closer DNA end match to TRBJ2-7. Germline CDR1 is MNHNY and CDR2 is SVGAGI (reference sequence). CDR3 length: 16 amino acids. CDR3 coding DNA: TGTGCCAGCAGTTACTCGGGGGACAGGGTTACCTACGAGCAGTACTTC. Translating it yields CASSYSGDRVTYEQYF.

V gene TRBV19 combines with J gene TRBJ2-7; 9 nucleotides agree with TRBD1. The CDR3 has 17 residues. The ends lost 1 base at V and 3 bases at J; junction bases unmatched: 10. CDR1 is LNHDA and CDR2 is SQIVND in the germline V gene (reference sequence). The CDR3 reads CASSIGEGQGIFYEQYF. The CDR3 coding sequence is TGTGCCAGTAGTATAGGCGAAGGACAGGGGATTTTCTACGAGCAGTACTTC.

This clone has just a few counts. The CDR3 here is CASSGMTDTEAFF. The CDR3 DNA reads as TGCGCCAGCAGCGGAATGACAGACACTGAAGCTTTCTTT. The V gene is TRBV5-1, the J gene TRBJ1-1, with D perhaps TRBD1 (5 bases). The CDR3 spans 13 residues. V lost 4 bases and J lost 3, with 10 bases in between. CDR1 and CDR2 from the germline V gene are SGHRS and YFSETQ.

The chain employs TRBV9 and TRBJ1-5; 10 bases are a match to TRBD1. Unmatched junction bases numbered 6, after V lost 0 bases and J lost 9 bases. The CDR3 extends over 15 amino acids. The germline CDR1 and CDR2 sequences are SGDLS and YYNGEE. This CDR3 reads CASSVEGTGVAPQHF. CDR3 nucleotides: TGTGCCAGCAGCGTAGAGGGGACAGGGGTTGCGCCCCAGCATTTT.

The CDR3 protein is CAISEVGGVDEQFF. Here the CDR3 DNA reads TGTGCCATCAGTGAAGTGGGAGGGGTCGATGAGCAGTTCTTC. J is TRBJ2-1 and V is TRBV10-3; 7 bases match TRBD2. V was clipped by 3 bases and J by 8 bases; unmatched bases: 7. CDR3 length: 14 amino acids. Per germline, CDR1 ENHRY and CDR2 SYGVKD.

The chain recombines TRBV6-1 with TRBJ2-7; 7 bases are shared with TRBD1. CDR3 length: 13 residues. Per germline, CDR1 MNHNS and CDR2 SASEGT. V was pared by 6 bases and J by 2 bases, with 4 bases of the junction left unmatched. DNA for the CDR3: TGTGCCAGCAGGCTAACAGGGGCCTACGAGCAGTACTTC. It codes for CASRLTGAYEQYF.

This chain connects TRBV18 to TRBJ2-1; tentative D call: TRBD2 (6 bases). Between the trimmed V and J ends, which lost 2 bases and 4 bases, there was a span of 9 bases. Per germline, CDR1 KGHSH and CDR2 LQKENI. This CDR3 has 14 amino acids. In DNA form, the CDR3 reads TGTGCCAGCTCACCAGGAGGGGAGTACAATGAGCAGTTCTTC. Translation gives CASSPGGEYNEQFF.

This rearrangement joins TRBV4-3 to TRBJ2-6, with D perhaps matching TRBD1 (6 bases). Trimming left V 4 bases short and J 0 bases short, with 22 bases between. The germline V gene encodes CDR1 LGHNA and CDR2 YSLEER. This CDR3 is 20 amino acids long. CDR3 residues: CASSPKDRQVDFSGANVLTF. CDR3 DNA: TGCGCCAGCAGCCCTAAAGACCGACAGGTGGATTTCTCTGGGGCCAACGTCCTGACTTTC.

This clone was observed once. The rearrangement links TRBV2 to TRBJ1-2, with 9 bases matching TRBD1. After removal of 2 bases from V and 7 bases from J, the junction contained 2 bases not matched to a gene. Germline values: CDR1 SNHLY, CDR2 FYNNEI. The CDR3 runs to 13 residues. The CDR3 nucleotides read TGTGCCAGCAGTGAAACGACAGGGGGTGGCTACACCTTC. This gives the protein CASSETTGGGYTF.

The chain is built from TRBV11-3 and TRBJ2-7; weak D call: TRBD2 (6 bases). Germline values: CDR1 SGHNT, CDR2 YENEEA. The germline V and J ends were trimmed by 5 bases and 0 bases, with 14 bases remaining between them. The CDR3 length is 15 residues. The CDR3 region has the DNA TGTGCCAGCAGCCTGGACTACCCGAGCTCCTACGAGCAGTACTTC. It yields the protein CASSLDYPSSYEQYF.

This clone was observed a single time. V and J are TRBV27 and TRBJ2-2; 13 bases line up with TRBD2. The germline CDR1 and CDR2 sequences are MNHEY and SMNVEV (reference sequence). V lost 5 bases, J lost 9 bases, and 12 bases stayed unmatched. The CDR3 is 17 residues long. CDR3 bases: TGTGCCAGCAGTGCCAGAACTGGACTAGCGGGAGTCTGGGAGCTGTTTTTT. It specifies CASSARTGLAGVWELFF.

The chain links TRBV7-9 to TRBJ2-7, with TRBD2 matching 10 bases. Germline CDR1 reads SEHNR; CDR2 reads FQNEAQ (reference sequence). This CDR3 is built from 15 residues. J gave up 2 bases and V 5 bases, and 6 bases lay outside the gene matches. DNA for the CDR3: TGTGCCAGCAGCGAAAGCGGGAGGGGGACCTACGAGCAGTACTTC. Translated, it gives CASSESGRGTYEQYF.

V is TRBV2 and J is TRBJ1-2; D gene unclear. The CDR3 is 12 residues long. Trimming cost V 4 bases and J 11 bases, with 14 bases left between them. Per germline, CDR1 SNHLY and CDR2 FYNNEI. CDR3 sequence (DNA): TGTGCCAGCAGTGGCGGTGTAATGTGGTACACCTTC. Translation: CASSGGVMWYTF.

The CDR3 region has the DNA TGTGCCAGCAGCTTAGGGGACGGGACTCATGCCCGGTATTTT. Protein product: CASSLGDGTHARYF. The chain recombines TRBV7-3 with TRBJ2-3; weak D call: TRBD2 (6 bases). The V gene lost 2 bases and the J gene lost 14 bases, with 20 bases spanning the gap. The CDR3 consists of 14 residues. Germline V gives CDR1 SGHTA, CDR2 FQGTGA.

This rearrangement joins TRBV5-1 to TRBJ2-7, with 7 bases fitting TRBD1. Trimming cost V 1 base and J 5 bases; bases outside gene matches: 9. This CDR3 comprises 15 residues. Germline V CDR1 and CDR2: SGHRS, YFSETQ. CDR3 bases: TGCGCCAGCAGCTTGTATGGCCAGGGGGTTGACGAGCAGTACTTC. It encodes CASSLYGQGVDEQYF.

This clone was detected a few times. The chain is built from TRBV5-1 and TRBJ2-7; 10 bases are a match to TRBD1. The germline V gene has CDR1 SGHRS and CDR2 YFSETQ. Losses at the gene ends were 2 bases for V and 1 base for J; bases not matched to a gene: 3. The length of the CDR3 is 15 residues. DNA for the CDR3: TGCGCCAGCAGCTTTGACAGGGGGCGTTCCTACGAGCAGTACTTC. It yields the protein CASSFDRGRSYEQYF.

CDR3 amino acids: CASHAGNYYEQYF. In nucleotides, the CDR3 is TGTGCCAGCCATGCGGGAAACTACTACGAGCAGTACTTC. The chain employs TRBV6-1 and TRBJ2-7; weak D call: TRBD2 (6 bases). Germline loops: CDR1 MNHNS, CDR2 SASEGT. This CDR3 contains 13 residues. V was pared by 8 bases and J by 3 bases, with 14 bases between.

The rearrangement uses TRBV7-9 and TRBJ2-1, with 8 bases that match TRBD2. The CDR3 spans 15 residues. Germline V gene lookup returns CDR1 SEHNR and CDR2 FQNEAQ (reference sequence). With V trimmed by 6 bases and J by 9 bases, 13 bases remained unmatched. CDR3 sequence reads: CASRKPGGPYVEQFF. The CDR3 DNA follows: TGTGCCAGCAGGAAACCGGGAGGGCCTTATGTTGAGCAGTTCTTC.